This TCR beta chain was identified during a study of T-cell reconstitution after alpha-beta-depleted transplantation in children. Study-level findings and limits: Diversity of TCRbeta at day 60 was high in some patients, arising from surviving recipient T cells and thymic progenitors. T cells produced anew were the main source of T-cell counts and diversity one year after transplant. Reportedly, roughly two months post-transplant, alpha-beta T cells arose from several hundred expanded graft clones.

Comments on this clonotype: Its antigen is undetermined.

Unique molecular identifiers tagged the TCRbeta library. Using its own MiXCR run on the PCR reads, TCRdb lists one record per CDR3 protein. The sample holds a few hundred thousand distinct CDR3 sequences, about a quarter seen once. CDR3 size: 15 residues. Germline trimming cut 3 bases from V and 7 bases from J; bases unmatched to any gene: 7. The chain combines TRBV12-3 or TRBV12-4 with TRBJ2-2; 8 bases map to TRBD1. The sequenced sample was PBMCs, obtained before TCRalphabeta/CD19-depleted stem cell transplant. This clonotype was sampled from a boy younger than two with Wiskott-Aldrich syndrome, due to receive a stem cell transplant. CDR3 sequence (DNA): TGTGCCAGCAGTTTGGGACAGGCGGGGAGCGGGGAGCTGTTTTTT. Translating gives CASSLGQAGSGELFF.